A single sample gave rise to the 8 T cell receptor beta chains below, sequenced in a study of neoadjuvant anti-PD-1 for oral cavity cancer. The protocol was immunoSEQ multiplex PCR, while the TCRdb copy is restricted to in-frame clones and leaves out a portion. The data hold roughly 67,000 clones, with around 83% observed a single time. The sequenced sample was PBMCs, obtained before nivolumab (anti-PD-1) treatment. These receptors came from a person aged 40 to 85 with oral cavity squamous cell carcinoma.

The chain has TRBV10-3 and TRBJ2-1, with TRBD1 identical over 9 bases. Germline CDR1 is ENHRY and CDR2 is SYGVKD. Trimming at V came to 2 bases and at J to 3 bases, leaving 5 bases not matched to a gene. CDR3 size: 16 residues. CDR3 in amino acids: CAISETGTGYYNEQFF. CDR3 DNA sequence: TGTGCCATCAGTGAGACCGGGACAGGGTACTACAATGAGCAGTTCTTC.

V usage is TRBV4-1 and J usage is TRBJ2-2, with no clear D. The ends were cut back, 6 bases at V and 5 bases at J, with 19 bases in the middle. Germline V gene sequence: CDR1 MGHRA, CDR2 YSYEKL. There are 16 residues in the CDR3. Here the CDR3 reads CASRSPVRRRTGELFF. DNA for the CDR3: TGCGCCAGCAGAAGTCCGGTCAGGCGAAGGACCGGGGAGCTGTTTTTT.

The rearrangement links TRBV7-2 to TRBJ2-1, with TRBD1 as a possible D gene (6 bases). The length of the CDR3 is 13 residues. CDR1 is SGHTA and CDR2 is FQGNSA in the germline V gene. Trimming stripped 2 bases from V and 10 bases from J, with 12 bases between. The CDR3 protein is CASSLWDTREQFF. The CDR3 nucleotides read TGTGCCAGCAGCTTATGGGACACCCGGGAGCAGTTCTTC.

The chain joins TRBV30 to TRBJ2-5; D might be TRBD1 (5 bases). Deletions cut 5 bases from V and 4 bases from J, with 11 bases between. CDR1 and CDR2 from the germline V gene are GTSNPN and SVGIG (reference sequence). CDR3 length: 12 amino acids. CDR3 in DNA: TGTGCCTGGGCAGTTGGGGCAGAGACCCAGTACTTC. It specifies CAWAVGAETQYF. The whole variable domain, filled in from reference TRBV30 and TRBJ2-5, reads SQTIHQWPATLVQPVGSPLSLECTVEGTSNPNLYWYRQAAGRGLQLLFYSVGIGQISSEVPQNLSASRPQDRQFILSSKKLLLSDSGFYLCAWAVGAETQYFGPGTRLLVL.

The chain's CDR3 is CASSVPPGLANYNEQFF. The CDR3 DNA follows: TGTGCCAGCAGTGTCCCGCCGGGACTAGCGAATTACAATGAGCAGTTCTTC. The chain combines TRBV6-1 with TRBJ2-1, with 10 nucleotides matching TRBD2. The trim removed 4 bases at V and 4 bases at J, leaving 10 bases unmatched. Germline V gene sequence: CDR1 MNHNS, CDR2 SASEGT. This CDR3 is built from 17 residues.

In its sample, this clone ranks as medium-sized. The gene calls are TRBV6-1 and TRBJ1-6; D unresolved. Germline CDR1 and CDR2: MNHNS and SASEGT. The CDR3 is 14 residues long. The ends were cut back, 4 bases at V and 5 bases at J, with 9 bases in the middle. DNA of the CDR3: TGTGCCAGCAGTGGAAGGACCGATAATTCACCCCTCCACTTT. Residues: CASSGRTDNSPLHF.

The table lists this clone with a few counts. The chain links TRBV4-2 to TRBJ2-5; 11 bases match TRBD2. The trim removed 2 bases at V and 5 bases at J, leaving 7 bases unmatched. Germline CDR1 reads LGHNA; CDR2 reads YNFKEQ. The CDR3 spans 16 residues. Here the CDR3 reads CASSQSLSGGAETQYF. DNA for the CDR3: TGTGCCAGCAGCCAATCCCTTAGCGGGGGGGCTGAGACCCAGTACTTC.

This clone was seen a few times. The CDR3 sequence: CASSLKGGSYNEQFF. As DNA, the CDR3 is TGTGCCAGCAGCTTGAAGGGGGGATCCTACAATGAGCAGTTCTTC. The chain combines TRBV7-6 with TRBJ2-1; the D call may be TRBD1 or TRBD2 (6 bases each). There are 15 residues in the CDR3. Looked up from germline, CDR1 is SGHVS and CDR2 is FNYEAQ. Between the trimmed V and J ends, which lost 3 bases and 1 base, there was a span of 10 bases.